These 7 T cell receptor beta chains were sequenced from one sample in a study of blood T cell repertoires in COVID-19. Libraries were prepared by immunoSEQ multiplex PCR; TCRdb keeps only in-frame clonotypes and omits some of them. Seen here are roughly 100,000 clones, 86% observed once, and the top ten hold about 1.7%. The sequenced material came from peripheral blood. Every receptor here comes from a man older than 75 with acute or convalescent COVID-19.

V is TRBV19 and J is TRBJ2-3; possible D gene TRBD2, 5 bases. Deletions cut 6 bases from V and 4 bases from J, with 14 bases between. Germline CDR1 LNHDA, CDR2 SQIVND (reference sequence). CDR3 length: 14 amino acids. The CDR3 region is CASRERDWSDTQYF. CDR3 sequence (DNA): TGTGCCAGTAGAGAGAGGGATTGGTCAGATACGCAGTATTTT.

This chain links TRBV6-1 with TRBJ1-4; D not certain. The V gene's germline CDR1 is MNHNS and CDR2 SASEGT. This CDR3 contains 13 residues. V lost 0 bases to trimming and J lost 10 bases, with 9 bases between them. Written as DNA, the CDR3 is TGTGCCAGCAGTGAAGCGGCCATTGGAAAACTGTTTTTT. Its protein product is CASSEAAIGKLFF.

V usage is TRBV27 and J usage is TRBJ2-7; 8 bases align to TRBD1. This CDR3 comprises 13 residues. The germline V gene has CDR1 MNHEY and CDR2 SMNVEV (reference sequence). The V segment lost 5 bases and the J segment 4 bases; nucleotides outside the gene matches: 4. The CDR3 DNA reads as TGTGCCAGCAGTCCTACAGGGGGGTACGAGCAGTACTTC. Its translation: CASSPTGGYEQYF.

The CDR3 DNA reads TGTGCCAGCAGCTTTGTCCAACGGGACACCGGGGAGCTGTTTTTT. This encodes CASSFVQRDTGELFF. V and J are TRBV7-9 and TRBJ2-2, with no clear D. The germline V gene has CDR1 SEHNR and CDR2 FQNEAQ (reference sequence). The CDR3 loop spans 15 amino acids. V lost 3 bases and J 3 bases, leaving 11 bases between the germline ends.

This rearrangement joins TRBV28 to TRBJ1-4; TRBD1 matches at 8 bases. After removal of 4 bases from V and 3 bases from J, the junction contained 4 bases not matched to a gene. Germline lookup yields CDR1 MDHEN and CDR2 SYDVKM. The CDR3 contains 15 residues. In DNA form, the CDR3 reads TGTGCCAGCAGTTCCCAGGGGGCGGCTAATGAAAAACTGTTTTTT. Translated, it gives CASSSQGAANEKLFF.

The CDR3 loop is CASCLLQGAGETQYF. CDR3 sequence (DNA): TGTGCCAGTTGCCTTCTACAGGGGGCAGGAGAGACCCAGTACTTC. The chain joins TRBV6-5 to TRBJ2-5; the match to TRBD1 covers 9 bases. Unmatched junction bases numbered 12, after V lost 9 bases and J lost 4 bases. From germline, CDR1 is MNHEY and CDR2 SVGAGI. CDR3 length: 15 amino acids.

In the case of this clone: The same CDR3 can be traced to other DNA sequences in this sample. The CDR3, as DNA: TGCGCCAGCAGCTCCGGGGGAGGGGAGACCCAGTACTTC. This sequence encodes CASSSGGGETQYF. The chain combines TRBV5-1 with TRBJ2-5; 7 bases align to TRBD2. With V trimmed by 3 bases and J by 5 bases, 4 bases remained unmatched. Germline CDR1 and CDR2: SGHRS and YFSETQ. The CDR3 consists of 13 residues.